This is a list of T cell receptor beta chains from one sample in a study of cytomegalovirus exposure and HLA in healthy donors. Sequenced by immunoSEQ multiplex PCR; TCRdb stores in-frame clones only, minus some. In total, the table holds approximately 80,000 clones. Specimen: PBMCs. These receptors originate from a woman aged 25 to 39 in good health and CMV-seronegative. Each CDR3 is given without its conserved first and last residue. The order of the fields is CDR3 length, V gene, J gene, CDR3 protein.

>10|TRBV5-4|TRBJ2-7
ASSKQGYEQY
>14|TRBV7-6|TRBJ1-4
ASSLASGTGGEKLF
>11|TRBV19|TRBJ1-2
ASSQRQNYGYT
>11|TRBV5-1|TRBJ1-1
ASSLAEGSEAF
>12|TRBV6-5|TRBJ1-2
ASSKDRGRRQYT
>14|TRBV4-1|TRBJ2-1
ASSQAGAISYNEQF
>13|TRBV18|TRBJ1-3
ASSPSGLSGNTIY
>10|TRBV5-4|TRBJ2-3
ASSLARDTQY
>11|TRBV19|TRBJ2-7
ASSSGENYEQY
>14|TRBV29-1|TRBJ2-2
SVRGGQGPNTGELF
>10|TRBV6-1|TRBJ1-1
ASSEAGRQAF
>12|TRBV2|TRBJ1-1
ASSDGTLNTEAF
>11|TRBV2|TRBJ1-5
ASSEGGNQPQH
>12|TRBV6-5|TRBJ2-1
ATYTSGSKNEQF
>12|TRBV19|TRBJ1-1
ASSAGGWNTEAF
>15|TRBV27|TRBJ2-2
ASSSTSGRANTGELF
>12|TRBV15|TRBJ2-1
ATSRDRGEANLF
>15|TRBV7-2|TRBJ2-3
ASSLFVGAGGTDTQY
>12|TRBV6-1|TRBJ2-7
ASRAQGTIGEQY
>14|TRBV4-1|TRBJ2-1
ASSKGLAGVDNEQF
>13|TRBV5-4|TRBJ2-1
ASSSGTSGVDEQF
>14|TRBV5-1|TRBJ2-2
ASSQETSALTGELF
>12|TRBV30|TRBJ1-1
AWSLRGVNTEAF
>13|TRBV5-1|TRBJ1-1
ASSLGQGLNTEAF
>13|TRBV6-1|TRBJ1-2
ASTPRRETNYGYT
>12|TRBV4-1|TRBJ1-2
ASSQLGGAGGYT